A selection of T cell receptor beta chains follows, all from one sample in a study of metastatic and nonmetastatic thyroid tumors. TCRdb reprocessed the PCR reads via MiXCR. The sample has tens of thousands of clones, 15% to 20% seen once. The sequencing sample was made of blood. These receptors originate from a male donor with papillary thyroid cancer or a benign thyroid nodule (not recorded which). Some clones in this sample may be carry-over from other donors' samples. The CDR3 runs from the conserved cysteine through the conserved F or W. A D gene is named only where the DNA matches it firmly. Clone sizes are given selectively: once, few, many, or a class where the clone is expanded.

d_call j_call v_call clone_size cdr3_aa cdr3_nt
- TRBJ1-1 TRBV10-3 many CAIRPQGTEAFF TGTGCCATCAGGCCCCAGGGTACTGAAGCTTTCTTT
- TRBJ1-5 TRBV28 many CASSLYTGTGPNQPQHF TGTGCCAGCAGTTTATATACAGGGACGGGGCCCAATCAGCCCCAGCATTTT
- TRBJ1-1 TRBV4-3 many CASSRNRGTEAFF TGCGCCAGCAGCCGGAACCGGGGCACTGAAGCTTTCTTT
- TRBJ2-7 TRBV2 many CASSLTGSYEQYF TGTGCCAGCAGTTTGACCGGCTCCTACGAGCAGTACTTC
TRBD1 TRBJ2-7 TRBV7-8 many CASSQTGGLLEQYF TGTGCCAGCAGCCAGACAGGGGGCCTACTCGAGCAGTACTTC
TRBD2 TRBJ2-2 TRBV5-1 - CASSRGGHTAWELFF TGCGCCAGCAGCCGGGGGGGCCATACTGCGTGGGAGCTGTTTTTT
- TRBJ1-1 TRBV28 many CASSSTGYTEAFF TGTGCCAGCAGTTCAACAGGGTACACTGAAGCTTTCTTT
TRBD1 TRBJ1-1 TRBV12-3/TRBV12-4 many CASSLSPFWTGTGTEAFF TGTGCCAGCAGCCTGAGCCCTTTTTGGACAGGGACTGGGACTGAAGCTTTCTTT
TRBD2 TRBJ2-7 TRBV10-3 few CAISRLAVELSYEQYF TGTGCCATCAGTCGGCTAGCGGTGGAGCTCTCCTACGAGCAGTACTTC
TRBD1 TRBJ1-5 TRBV2 many CASSGGQGNQPQHF TGTGCCAGCAGTGGAGGACAGGGCAATCAGCCCCAGCATTTT
- TRBJ1-6 TRBV15 many CATSRDRLRDSPLHF TGTGCCACCAGCAGAGACCGGTTACGGGATTCACCCCTCCACTTT
- TRBJ2-5 TRBV28 many CASGGGFNQETQYF TGTGCCAGCGGAGGGGGGTTTAACCAAGAGACCCAGTACTTC
- TRBJ1-5 TRBV2 many CASSEWAGSNQPQHF TGTGCCAGCAGTGAATGGGCAGGCAGCAATCAGCCCCAGCATTTT
- TRBJ1-4 TRBV10-3 many CAISDWGPNEKLFF TGTGCCATCAGCGACTGGGGCCCTAATGAAAAACTGTTTTTT
TRBD2 TRBJ2-1 TRBV6-5 many CASSTRGGGLAGNNEQFF TGTGCCAGCAGTACCCGTGGAGGGGGACTAGCGGGAAACAATGAGCAGTTCTTC
- TRBJ2-5 TRBV4-1 many CASSPEGQETQYF TGCGCCAGCAGCCCAGAGGGCCAAGAGACCCAGTACTTC
- TRBJ1-1 TRBV24-1 once CATSDRLSTGNTLEAFF TGTGCCACCAGTGACCGCCTTAGTACAGGTAATACCCTTGAAGCTTTCTTT
TRBD1 TRBJ2-7 TRBV6-1 many CASRTDRDREQYF TGTGCCAGCAGAACGGACAGGGACAGGGAGCAGTACTTC
- TRBJ2-7 TRBV10-3 few CAISDPGEVSYEQCF TGTGCCATCAGTGATCCCGGGGAAGTAAGCTACGAGCAGTGCTTC
TRBD1 TRBJ1-4 TRBV19 many CASSTRDRADEKLFF TGTGCCAGTAGTACCCGGGACAGGGCGGATGAAAAACTGTTTTTT
- TRBJ2-5 TRBV7-3 many CASSLTGGRKETQYF TGTGCCAGCAGCTTAACTGGGGGCCGGAAAGAGACCCAGTACTTC
- TRBJ1-6 TRBV12-3/TRBV12-4 medium-sized CASSPGTYNSPLHF TGTGCCAGCAGTCCCGGGACGTATAATTCACCCCTCCACTTT
- TRBJ1-2 TRBV5-8 many CASSLVGYTF TGTGCCAGCAGCTTGGTTGGCTACACCTTC
TRBD2 TRBJ2-7 TRBV9 once CASSVSLAGGYEQYF TGTGCCAGCAGCGTTTCCCTAGCGGGAGGGTACGAGCAGTACTTC
TRBD1 TRBJ2-4 TRBV7-9 many CASSGETGEMDIQYF TGTGCCAGCAGCGGAGAGACAGGGGAGATGGACATTCAGTACTTC
- TRBJ2-7 TRBV2 - CASSESWGTYHQYF TGTGCCAGCAGTGAATCTTGGGGGACCTACCACCAGTACTTC
- TRBJ2-2 TRBV5-1 - CASSPRDSASSGSTGELFF TGCGCCAGCAGCCCCCGGGACAGTGCGTCTAGCGGATCTACCGGGGAGCTGTTTTTT
- TRBJ1-5 TRBV19 few CASSIEGNQPQHF TGTGCCAGTAGTATTGAGGGCAATCAGCCCCAGCATTTT
- TRBJ1-1 TRBV24-1 many CATSAGFNTEAFF TGTGCCACCAGCGCGGGCTTTAACACTGAAGCTTTCTTT
- TRBJ1-1 TRBV19 many CASSLTGMNTEAFF TGTGCCAGTAGTCTTACAGGCATGAACACTGAAGCTTTCTTT
TRBD2 TRBJ2-5 TRBV6-2/TRBV6-3 many CASSSFGTSGRRETQYF TGTGCCAGCAGTTCATTCGGGACTAGCGGGAGGAGAGAGACCCAGTACTTC
- TRBJ1-2 TRBV28 few CASSYIQVYYGYTF TGTGCCAGCAGTTATATACAGGTTTACTATGGCTACACCTTC
TRBD1 TRBJ2-7 TRBV11-1 many CASSLYGATGSLYEQYF TGTGCCAGCAGCTTATACGGAGCGACAGGGTCGTTATACGAGCAGTACTTC
- TRBJ1-2 TRBV7-2 few CASSPQGECYTF TGTGCCAGCAGCCCCCAGGGTGAATGCTACACCTTC
- TRBJ2-1 TRBV5-6 many CASSLVPEGQDEQFF TGTGCCAGCAGCTTGGTCCCCGAGGGCCAGGATGAGCAGTTCTTC
TRBD1 TRBJ2-1 TRBV29-1 many CSAETGKVEQFF TGCAGCGCCGAGACAGGGAAGGTTGAGCAGTTCTTC
- TRBJ2-1 TRBV10-3 many CAISESGLVGNNEQFF TGTGCCATCAGTGAGTCCGGTTTGGTAGGCAACAATGAGCAGTTCTTC
TRBD1 TRBJ2-1 TRBV27 - CASSCPVGGLYNEQFF TGTGCCAGCAGTTGCCCGGTAGGGGGCCTCTACAATGAGCAGTTCTTC
- TRBJ2-5 TRBV7-2 many CASSLLPQETQYF TGTGCCAGCAGCTTACTGCCACAAGAGACCCAGTACTTC
- TRBJ2-7 TRBV28 few CASSRTPTRGTPYEQYF TGTGCCAGCAGCCGAACACCCACTAGAGGGACACCCTACGAGCAGTACTTC